This TCR beta chain is from a study of shared clonotypes between healthy human individuals. Each subset's genomic DNA was shared equally among a number of immunoSEQ plates. As processed by the authors: Without quality scores, immunoSEQ junctional reads could not be filtered like full-length reads. Generated by immunoSEQ multiplex PCR, the TCRdb table keeps only in-frame clones and is missing some. That table furnishes V, J and clone size, whereas the DNA furnished D and trimming. Of hundreds of thousands of clones listed, about three quarters were seen once; the top ten hold around 2%. Every donor, a Caucasian adult, lived in Nashville, Tennessee. Study results and limitations: Rarefaction revealed incomplete sorted-subset sequencing despite large depth.

This clone was seen many times. Its antigen is as yet unknown. The sequenced material came from memory CD4+ T cells sorted from blood. The subset here: CD45RA-negative fraction. This clonotype originated in a woman under 40 in good health.

Here the CDR3 reads CAISDTDGNQPQHF. CDR3 in DNA: TGTGCCATCAGTGATACTGACGGAAATCAGCCCCAGCATTTT. The chain has TRBV10-3 and TRBJ1-5; no definite D call. V lost 3 bases and J lost 4, with 10 bases in between. The CDR3 has 14 residues. Germline CDR1 is ENHRY and CDR2 is SYGVKD.